What follows are 6 T cell receptor beta chains derived from one specimen sequenced in a study of blood T cell repertoires in COVID-19. Repertoires were generated with immunoSEQ multiplex PCR, while TCRdb's copy carries only in-frame clones and drops some. The sample has 90,000 or so clones; 85% to 90% are singletons. What was sequenced was peripheral blood. These receptors were collected from an elderly woman with active or convalescent COVID-19.

This chain's CDR3 is CASSATGTSGNTGELFF. CDR3 nucleotides: TGTGCCAGCAGTGCGACCGGGACTAGCGGGAACACCGGGGAGCTGTTTTTT. The V and J genes are TRBV6-1 and TRBJ2-2; 11 bases align to TRBD2. The CDR3 extends over 17 amino acids. Germline values: CDR1 MNHNS, CDR2 SASEGT. Unmatched junction bases numbered 5, after V lost 4 bases and J lost 1 base.

The V and J genes are TRBV19 and TRBJ2-3, with 7 bases lining up with TRBD1. Germline trimming cut 10 bases from V and 7 bases from J; bases unmatched to any gene: 17. Looked up from germline, CDR1 is LNHDA and CDR2 is SQIVND (reference sequence). CDR3 length equals 15 residues. The DNA for the CDR3 is TGTGCCACAACCTCTCGGGTGGGGACAGTGAATACGCAGTATTTT. Translation gives CATTSRVGTVNTQYF. Filled out from reference TRBV19 and TRBJ2-3, the complete variable domain reads DGGITQSPKYLFRKEGQNVTLSCEQNLNHDAMYWYRQDPGQGLRLIYYSQIVNDFQKGDIAEGYSVSREKKESFPLTVTSAQKNPTAFYLCATTSRVGTVNTQYFGPGTRLTVL.

The gene calls are TRBV19 and TRBJ1-2; 8 positions agree with TRBD1. The trim removed 4 bases at V and 2 bases at J, leaving 3 bases unmatched. Germline V gene lookup returns CDR1 LNHDA and CDR2 SQIVND (reference sequence). The CDR3 has 14 amino acids. The CDR3, as DNA: TGTGCCAGTAGTACGGGACAGGAAAACTATGGCTACACCTTC. Amino acid sequence: CASSTGQENYGYTF. Based on the CDR3 plus reference TRBV19 and TRBJ1-2, the full variable domain is DGGITQSPKYLFRKEGQNVTLSCEQNLNHDAMYWYRQDPGQGLRLIYYSQIVNDFQKGDIAEGYSVSREKKESFPLTVTSAQKNPTAFYLCASSTGQENYGYTFGSGTRLTVV.

The V call is TRBV14, the J call TRBJ1-1; D gene ambiguous. Deletions cut 1 base from V and 1 base from J, with 10 bases between. CDR1 is SGHDN and CDR2 is FVKESK in the germline V gene. The CDR3 length is 15 residues. The CDR3 DNA is TGTGCCAGCAGCCAAGGATGGAGGTCGAACACTGAAGCTTTCTTT. Translation: CASSQGWRSNTEAFF.

The chain couples TRBV7-8 to TRBJ1-2; the match to TRBD1 covers 8 bases. Germline CDR1 reads SGHVS; CDR2 reads FQNEAQ. CDR3 size: 16 residues. Trimming at V came to 5 bases and at J to 5 bases, leaving 13 bases not matched to a gene. CDR3 coding DNA: TGTGCCAGCAGCCCTAGCGTCGGGACAGGAAAATATGGCTACACCTTC. Translation: CASSPSVGTGKYGYTF.

The rearrangement uses TRBV9 and TRBJ1-6; 8 bases align to TRBD1. Losses at the gene ends were 3 bases for V and 7 bases for J; bases not matched to a gene: 9. The CDR3 extends over 16 amino acids. CDR1 SGDLS and CDR2 YYNGEE come from the germline V gene. CDR3 loop: CASSADPGGTNSPLHF. CDR3 bases: TGTGCCAGCAGCGCCGACCCAGGGGGCACGAATTCACCCCTCCACTTT.